This T cell receptor beta chain derives from a study of response to subunit inactivated influenza vaccine. General study results and limits: The study's authors posited that every seasonal influenza vaccination enlists few new T cells.

Comment on this clonotype: Its cognate antigen is unknown.

CDR3 size: 16 residues. CDR1 is SGHTA and CDR2 is FQGNSA in the germline V gene. Trimming cost V 5 bases and J 8 bases; bases outside gene matches: 11. In TCRdb, the RT-PCR reads were re-called with MiXCR into one record per CDR3 protein. The sample holds around 530,000 distinct CDR3 sequences, 16% seen once. Sequenced material: CD4+ T cells sorted from PBMCs, taken 23 months after vaccination. The chain links TRBV7-2 to TRBJ1-4, with 10 bases aligning to TRBD1. This receptor was taken from a man aged 50 to 69 who received an inactivated influenza vaccine. CDR3 in DNA: TGTGCCAGCAGCCCGCTCTGGACAGGGGGTGGGGAAAAACTGTTTTTT. Its protein product is CASSPLWTGGGEKLFF.